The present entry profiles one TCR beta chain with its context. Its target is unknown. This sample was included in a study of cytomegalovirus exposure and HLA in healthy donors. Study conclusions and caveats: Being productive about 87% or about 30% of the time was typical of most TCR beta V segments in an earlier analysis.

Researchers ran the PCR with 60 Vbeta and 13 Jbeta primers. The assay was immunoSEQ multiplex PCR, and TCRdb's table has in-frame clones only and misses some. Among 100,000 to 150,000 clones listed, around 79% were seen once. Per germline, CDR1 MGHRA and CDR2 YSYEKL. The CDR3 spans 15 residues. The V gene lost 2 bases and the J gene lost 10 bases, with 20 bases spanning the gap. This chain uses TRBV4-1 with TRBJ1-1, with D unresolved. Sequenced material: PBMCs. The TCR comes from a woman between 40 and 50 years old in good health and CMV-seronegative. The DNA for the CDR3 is TGCGCCAGCAGCCAATCCCTACTGACGGGTCTTCGAGCTTTCTTT. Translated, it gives CASSQSLLTGLRAFF.